A single sample is the source of the 9 T cell receptor beta chains below, sequenced in a study of post-analysis software for immune sequencing data. Study-wide findings and caveats: Patients had higher frequencies than controls of a few TRBV segments, including TRBV5-6, TRBV5-1 and TRBV20-1.

Built from TCR beta cDNA, the libraries had unique molecular identifiers in them. TCRdb recomputed calls from the PCR reads with MiXCR, one row per CDR3 protein. The table shows some 700,000 distinct CDR3 sequences, with more than 50% occurring only once. The antigens of these receptors remain unknown. The sample was blood. Source of these receptors: a girl between 2 and 10 years old with multiple sclerosis.

The rearrangement joins TRBV12-3 or TRBV12-4 to TRBJ2-7, with D possibly matching TRBD1 (5 bases). Trimming took off 2 bases at V and 7 bases at J, with 15 bases between the two ends. The CDR3 is 14 amino acids. DNA for the CDR3: TGTGCCAGCAGTTTACAGGGTAGGGTCAATGAGCAGTACTTC. As protein: CASSLQGRVNEQYF.

The gene calls are TRBV2 and TRBJ1-2; 7 bases line up with TRBD1. This CDR3 region has 15 residues. Trimming removed 8 bases from V and 0 bases from J; junction bases left unmatched: 9. Germline loops: CDR1 SNHLY, CDR2 FYNNEI. This chain's CDR3 is CASVRDSVANYGYTF. CDR3 bases: TGTGCCAGCGTGAGGGACAGTGTAGCTAACTATGGCTACACCTTC.

This chain joins TRBV6-5 and TRBJ2-2, with 11 bases matching TRBD2. This CDR3 comprises 17 residues. Germline trimming cut 3 bases from V and 1 base from J; bases unmatched to any gene: 4. The germline CDR1 and CDR2 sequences are MNHEY and SVGAGI. CDR3 amino acids: CASSYLGLAGNTGELFF. CDR3 DNA sequence: TGTGCCAGCAGTTATCTCGGACTAGCGGGGAACACCGGGGAGCTGTTTTTT.

The rearrangement joins TRBV28 to TRBJ2-4; TRBD2 matches at 11 bases. The last part of the DNA fits TRBJ2-7 better; the J call may be wrong. The CDR3 spans 15 residues. From germline, CDR1 is MDHEN and CDR2 SYDVKM. Here the CDR3 DNA reads TGTGCCAGCAGGGCAGCCGGGACTAGCGGCTACGAGCAGTACTTC. Protein sequence: CASRAAGTSGYEQYF.

The rearrangement joins TRBV20-1 to TRBJ2-5; no reliable D call. CDR3 length equals 12 residues. Germline CDR1 reads DFQATT; CDR2 reads SNEGSKA (reference sequence). Trimming took 2 bases from V and 0 from J, leaving 4 bases between them. The CDR3: CSARNYQETQYF. Written as DNA, the CDR3 is TGCAGTGCTAGAAACTACCAAGAGACCCAGTACTTC.

The chain is built from TRBV10-3 and TRBJ1-1; no definite D call. Trimming shortened V by 6 bases and J by 0 bases, and 14 bases separated the two germline ends. Germline CDR1 and CDR2: ENHRY and SYGVKD. The CDR3 covers 15 residues. The CDR3 is CAIRPRDSMNTEAFF. The CDR3 DNA is TGTGCCATCAGGCCTCGGGATTCGATGAACACTGAAGCTTTCTTT.

This clonotype was recorded a few times. This rearrangement joins TRBV12-3 or TRBV12-4 to TRBJ2-3; D not resolved. The CDR3 contains 15 residues. Trimming cost V 6 bases and J 3 bases, with 16 bases left between them. The CDR3 spells CASRTEEVGTDTQYF. For the CDR3, the DNA is TGTGCCAGCAGAACTGAGGAAGTGGGGACAGATACGCAGTATTTT.

V usage is TRBV20-1 and J usage is TRBJ2-7; D gene ambiguous. Germline V gene sequence: CDR1 DFQATT, CDR2 SNEGSKA (reference sequence). The CDR3 length is 11 residues. The V and J ends lost 6 bases and 3 bases respectively, with 9 bases between them. CDR3 residues: CSAPYLYEQYF. In nucleotides, the CDR3 is TGCAGTGCCCCCTACCTCTACGAGCAGTACTTC.

In this sample, this clonotype turned up a few times. This chain connects TRBV12-3 or TRBV12-4 to TRBJ2-1; tentatively, D is TRBD2 (5 bases). CDR3 length: 11 residues. Trimming took off 5 bases at V and 10 bases at J, with 9 bases between the two ends. CDR3 in amino acids: CASSHRGEQFF. CDR3 in DNA: TGTGCCAGCAGTCATAGAGGGGAGCAGTTCTTC.